Sequencing of this T cell receptor (beta chain) was carried out in a study of T cell repertoires in cytomegalovirus infection. TCRdb recomputed calls from the reads with MiXCR, one row per CDR3 protein. This sample has fewer than 300,000 distinct CDR3 sequences, with more than 20% found just once. At least ten counts were recorded for this clonotype. This receptor was taken from a human donor in good health (CMV status not recorded). Some clones in this sample may be carry-over from other donors' samples. Material: PBMCs.

In DNA, the CDR3 is TGTGCCAGCAGCTTAGAGAGACACCGGAACACTGAAGCTTTCTTT. It specifies CASSLERHRNTEAFF. The chain recombines TRBV11-2 with TRBJ1-1; D is undetermined. The CDR3 is made up of 15 amino acids. V dropped 0 bases and J dropped 1 base, with 9 bases sitting between them. CDR1 is SGHAT and CDR2 is FQNNGV in the germline V gene.